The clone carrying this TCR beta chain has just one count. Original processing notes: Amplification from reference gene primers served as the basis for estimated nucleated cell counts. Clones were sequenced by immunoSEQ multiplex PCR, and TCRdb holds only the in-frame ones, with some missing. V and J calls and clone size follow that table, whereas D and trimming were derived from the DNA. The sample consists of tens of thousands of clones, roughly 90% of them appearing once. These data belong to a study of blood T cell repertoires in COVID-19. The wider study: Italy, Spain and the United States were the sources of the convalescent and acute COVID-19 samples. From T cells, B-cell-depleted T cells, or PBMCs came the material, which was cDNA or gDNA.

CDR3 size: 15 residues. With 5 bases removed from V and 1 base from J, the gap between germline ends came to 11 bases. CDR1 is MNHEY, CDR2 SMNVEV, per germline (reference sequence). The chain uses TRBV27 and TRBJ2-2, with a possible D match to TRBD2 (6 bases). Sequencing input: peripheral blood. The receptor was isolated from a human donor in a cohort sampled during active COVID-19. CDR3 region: CASSGGLLNTGELFF. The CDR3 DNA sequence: TGTGCCAGCAGTGGGGGACTCCTGAACACCGGGGAGCTGTTTTTT.